This TCR beta chain was documented in a study of blood T cell repertoires in COVID-19. Study-level background: Sample material is recorded as cDNA or gDNA derived from T cells, B-cell-depleted T cells, or PBMCs.

Losses at the gene ends were 7 bases for V and 7 bases for J; bases not matched to a gene: 9. The CDR3 extends over 15 amino acids. Germline CDR1 and CDR2: MNHEY and SVGAGI. The protocol was immunoSEQ multiplex PCR, while the TCRdb copy is restricted to in-frame clones and leaves out a portion. The table has roughly 230,000 clones, around 82% seen once. The sequenced material came from peripheral blood. This receptor was identified in a man aged 50 or older with active or convalescent COVID-19. The J gene is TRBJ1-5, the V gene TRBV6-5; TRBD1 matches 11 bases. For the CDR3, the DNA is TGTGCCAGCAAGGCCCCCGGGACAGGGGGACAGCCCCAGCATTTT. Its translation: CASKAPGTGGQPQHF.